This T cell receptor beta chain is from a study of T cell repertoires in cytomegalovirus infection. TCRdb processed the reads anew with MiXCR; each CDR3 protein has one entry. Of roughly 320,000 distinct CDR3 sequences detected, roughly 9.5% appear once; the ten largest clones hold 4.3%. This clonotype was seen repeatedly, ten times or more. This CDR3 is 15 amino acids long. Germline V gives CDR1 SGHTA, CDR2 FQGNSA. The V end was cut by 1 base, the J end by 6 bases, with 12 bases between. V gene TRBV7-2 combines with J gene TRBJ2-2, with a tentative D call TRBD2 (6 bases). The sample was PBMCs. This TCR was recovered from a human donor in good health (CMV status not recorded). Some clones in this sample may be carry-over from other donors' samples. CDR3 nucleotides: TGTGCCAGCAGCTTAGGAGGAGGGGTGTCCGGGGAGCTGTTTTTT. It encodes CASSLGGGVSGELFF.